The 20 T cell receptor beta chains given below trace back to one sample, sequenced in a study of T cell responses to AZD1222 COVID-19 vaccine (dated by TCRdb to the early 2020s). Libraries were prepared through the immunoSEQ multiplex PCR assay. TCRdb obtained this table from immuneACCESS and retained in-frame rearrangements with V and J assigned. These tables miss some clones; where compared with another copy, unresolved V genes account for less than half of the shortfall, and the remainder is unexplained. The sample profile shows around 100,000 clones; 70% to 90% of them were found once. Over 15% of the sample rests with the top ten. In the paper's terms, the time point label means: baseline before first vaccination. The sequencing used peripheral blood, collected on day 0 of AZD1222 vaccination. The receptor source for this set is an adult in good health.

The chain employs TRBV19 and TRBJ2-3; weak D call: TRBD1 (6 bases). Germline V gene sequence: CDR1 LNHDA, CDR2 SQIVND (reference sequence). Trimming shortened V by 5 bases and J by 3 bases, and 12 bases separated the two germline ends. The CDR3 runs to 14 residues. As DNA, the CDR3 is TGTGCCAGTAGTTTTCGAGGGGGTACAGATACGCAGTATTTT. Amino acid sequence: CASSFRGGTDTQYF.

The chain links TRBV6-5 to TRBJ1-4, with a tentative D call TRBD1 (6 bases). CDR1 is MNHEY and CDR2 is SVGAGI in the germline V gene. CDR3 size: 15 residues. Trimming removed 7 bases from V and 3 bases from J, with 15 bases in between. This CDR3 reads CASTSDRLSNEKLFF. DNA of the CDR3: TGTGCCAGCACTTCGGACAGACTTTCTAATGAAAAACTGTTTTTT.

This clone was counted once. V and J are TRBV12-3 or TRBV12-4 and TRBJ2-7; weak D call: TRBD1 (5 bases). CDR3 length: 12 residues. Deletions cut 5 bases from V and 4 bases from J, with 9 bases between. Here the CDR3 DNA reads TGTGCCAGCAGTCAAGACAGTTACGAGCAGTACTTC. Translating it yields CASSQDSYEQYF.

The V call is TRBV27, the J call TRBJ1-2; D perhaps matches TRBD1 (5 bases). The CDR3 spans 14 residues. The V end was cut by 1 base, the J end by 8 bases, with 14 bases between. The germline V gene has CDR1 MNHEY and CDR2 SMNVEV (reference sequence). Written as DNA, the CDR3 is TGTGCCAGCAGTTTATTTGGCAGGGAGGACGGCTACACCTTC. This codes for CASSLFGREDGYTF.

The gene calls are TRBV4-2 and TRBJ1-3, with D possibly TRBD1 on 5 matching bases. The V and J ends lost 3 bases and 2 bases respectively, with 20 bases between them. The CDR3 runs to 18 residues. Germline V gene data show CDR1 as LGHNA and CDR2 as YNFKEQ. CDR3 sequence: CASSHPPGRGSAGNTIYF. DNA for the CDR3: TGTGCCAGCAGCCATCCCCCGGGAAGGGGATCCGCTGGAAACACCATATATTTT.

The chain combines TRBV28 with TRBJ2-7; D gene unclear. The V gene's germline CDR1 is MDHEN and CDR2 SYDVKM. Trimming stripped 3 bases from V and 3 bases from J, with 6 bases between. This CDR3 spans 12 amino acids. The CDR3 sequence is CASSLPLYEQYF. CDR3 DNA sequence: TGTGCCAGCAGTTTGCCCCTCTACGAGCAGTACTTC. The complete variable domain, with remaining parts taken from reference TRBV28 and TRBJ2-7, reads DVKVTQSSRYLVKRTGEKVFLECVQDMDHENMFWYRQDPGLGLRLIYFSYDVKMKEKGDIPEGYSVSREKKERFSLILESASTNQTSMYLCASSLPLYEQYFGPGTRLTVT.

CDR3 sequence: CASSFVARGEAFF. CDR3 nucleotides: TGTGCCAGCAGTTTCGTGGCTCGGGGTGAAGCTTTCTTT. The rearrangement uses TRBV6-2 or TRBV6-3 and TRBJ1-1; D unresolved. V was trimmed by 4 bases and J by 7 bases, leaving 13 bases between them. Germline V CDR1 and CDR2: MNHEY, SVGEGT. The CDR3 has 13 residues.

The rearrangement links TRBV19 to TRBJ2-5, with TRBD2 matching over 13 bases. The V gene's germline CDR1 is LNHDA and CDR2 SQIVND (reference sequence). This CDR3 has 17 residues. V was clipped by 5 bases and J by 1 base; unmatched bases: 7. Here the CDR3 DNA reads TGTGCCAGTAGTGCAGGGACTAGCGGGATCTTCCAAGAGACCCAGTACTTC. Residues: CASSAGTSGIFQETQYF.

The V and J genes are TRBV9 and TRBJ1-3, with D possibly matching TRBD1 (5 bases). V was cut by 0 bases and J by 1 base, with 17 bases left in between. The CDR3 has 18 residues. Germline-derived CDR1 and CDR2 are SGDLS and YYNGEE. CDR3 region: CASSVEFLGRESGNTIYF. The CDR3 region has the DNA TGTGCCAGCAGCGTAGAGTTCCTAGGCAGGGAATCTGGAAACACCATATATTTT.

This chain uses TRBV24-1 with TRBJ1-2; D is ambiguous. CDR1 is KGHDR and CDR2 is SFDVKD in the germline V gene. The CDR3 runs 14 residues. With 3 bases removed from V and 8 bases from J, the gap between germline ends came to 15 bases. Here the CDR3 reads CATSDRSSVSGYTF. The CDR3 region has the DNA TGTGCCACCAGTGATCGGAGTTCGGTGAGCGGCTACACCTTC.

The chain employs TRBV7-3 and TRBJ2-3, with TRBD2 matching 11 bases. With 0 bases clipped from V and 9 bases from J, the junction kept 8 bases outside the gene matches. Germline V CDR1 and CDR2: SGHTA, FQGTGA. The CDR3 totals 16 residues. In nucleotides, the CDR3 is TGTGCCAGCAGCTTAACTAGCGGGAGGGCCGGGGGGACGCAGTATTTT. Its protein is CASSLTSGRAGGTQYF.

The V call is TRBV28, the J call TRBJ1-2; D unclear. CDR1 is MDHEN and CDR2 is SYDVKM in the germline V gene. V lost 2 bases and J lost 5, with 6 bases in between. The CDR3 length is 12 residues. The CDR3 DNA reads as TGTGCCAGCAGTTTAGGGGTATATGGCTACACCTTC. Encoded protein: CASSLGVYGYTF.

The genes are TRBV20-1 and TRBJ1-2; a possible D gene is TRBD1 (6 bases). From germline, CDR1 is DFQATT and CDR2 SNEGSKA (reference sequence). This CDR3 has 15 amino acids. V lost 3 bases, J lost 6 bases, and 20 bases lay in between. The CDR3 spells CSASSGVLVEDGYTF. The CDR3 nucleotides read TGCAGTGCTAGTTCAGGGGTTTTAGTTGAAGATGGCTACACCTTC.

The chain recombines TRBV4-3 with TRBJ1-2; D call uncertain. Germline CDR1 is LGHNA and CDR2 is YSLEER. Between the trimmed V and J ends, which lost 0 bases and 8 bases, there was a span of 28 bases. CDR3 size: 19 residues. The CDR3 nucleotides read TGCGCCAGCAGCCAAGAAGGGTCATTGGTGGCAGGTGGTTTTAGGGGCTACACCTTC. This gives the protein CASSQEGSLVAGGFRGYTF.

This chain connects TRBV19 to TRBJ2-6; D gene uncertain. Germline V CDR1 and CDR2: LNHDA, SQIVND (reference sequence). V dropped 3 bases and J dropped 11 bases, with 14 bases sitting between them. The CDR3 spans 14 residues. CDR3 coding DNA: TGTGCCAGTAGTATGACGGCAGGCGGATACGTCCTGACTTTC. Translating gives CASSMTAGGYVLTF.

The chain is built from TRBV7-9 and TRBJ2-3; unclear D gene. Germline V gives CDR1 SEHNR, CDR2 FQNEAQ (reference sequence). V was shortened by 1 base and J by 0 bases, with 11 bases between the two germline ends. CDR3 length: 16 residues. CDR3 nucleotides: TGTGCCAGCAGCTTAGGAAAGACTGCTAGCACAGATACGCAGTATTTT. Translation gives CASSLGKTASTDTQYF.

The chain links TRBV27 to TRBJ2-2; possibly TRBD1 for D (6 bases). V was shortened by 0 bases and J by 8 bases, with 10 bases between the two germline ends. CDR3 length equals 14 residues. The germline CDR1 and CDR2 sequences are MNHEY and SMNVEV (reference sequence). This CDR3 is CASSLSRGAGELFF. CDR3 DNA sequence: TGTGCCAGCAGTTTATCCAGGGGTGCAGGGGAGCTGTTTTTT.

J is TRBJ1-5 and V is TRBV19, with D possibly TRBD1 on 5 matching bases. The CDR3 length is 14 residues. V was pared by 7 bases and J by 1 base, with 11 bases between. The germline gives CDR1 LNHDA, CDR2 SQIVND (reference sequence). For the CDR3, the DNA is TGTGCCAGTACCAGGACACTAAGCAATCAGCCCCAGCATTTT. This gives the protein CASTRTLSNQPQHF.

This chain links TRBV5-1 with TRBJ2-7, with 9 positions matching TRBD1. V was pared by 4 bases and J by 4 bases, with 6 bases of the junction left unmatched. Germline CDR1 reads SGHRS; CDR2 reads YFSETQ. The CDR3 is 14 amino acids. The CDR3: CASSRGQGAYEQYF. The CDR3 bases are TGCGCCAGCAGCCGGGGACAGGGCGCGTACGAGCAGTACTTC.

The chain has TRBV19 and TRBJ2-7; the D gene is possibly TRBD1 (6 bases). Germline V CDR1 and CDR2: LNHDA, SQIVND (reference sequence). Trimming shortened V by 6 bases and J by 1 base, and 16 bases separated the two germline ends. This CDR3 spans 15 amino acids. The CDR3 reads CASSPWLTGSYEQYF. The CDR3 DNA is TGTGCCAGTAGCCCCTGGTTGACAGGTTCCTACGAGCAGTACTTC.